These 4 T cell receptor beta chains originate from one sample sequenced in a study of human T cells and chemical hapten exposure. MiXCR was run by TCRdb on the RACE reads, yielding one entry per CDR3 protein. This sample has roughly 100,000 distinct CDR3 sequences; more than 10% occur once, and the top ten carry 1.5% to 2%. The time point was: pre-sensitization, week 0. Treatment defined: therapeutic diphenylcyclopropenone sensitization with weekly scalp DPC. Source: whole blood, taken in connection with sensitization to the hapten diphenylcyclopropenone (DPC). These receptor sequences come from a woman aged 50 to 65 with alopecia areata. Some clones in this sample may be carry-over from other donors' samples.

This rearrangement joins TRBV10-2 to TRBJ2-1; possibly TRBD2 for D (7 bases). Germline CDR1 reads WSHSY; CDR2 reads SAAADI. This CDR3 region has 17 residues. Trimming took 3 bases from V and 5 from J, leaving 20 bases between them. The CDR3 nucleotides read TGCGCCAGCAGTGATGGTTCATGGGGGGGGCGTGACAATGAGCAGTTCTTC. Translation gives CASSDGSWGGRDNEQFF.

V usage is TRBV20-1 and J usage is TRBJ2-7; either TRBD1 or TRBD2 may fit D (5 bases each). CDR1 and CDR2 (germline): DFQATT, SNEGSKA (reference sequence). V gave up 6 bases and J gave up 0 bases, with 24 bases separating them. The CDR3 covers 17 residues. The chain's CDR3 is CSASEGSGFLTSYEQYF. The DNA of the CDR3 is TGCAGTGCCTCCGAGGGATCAGGGTTCCTGACCTCCTACGAGCAGTACTTC.

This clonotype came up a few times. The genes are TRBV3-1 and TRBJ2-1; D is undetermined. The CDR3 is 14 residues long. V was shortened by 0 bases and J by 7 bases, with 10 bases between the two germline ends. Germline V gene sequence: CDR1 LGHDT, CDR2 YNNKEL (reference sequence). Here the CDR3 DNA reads TGTGCCAGCAGCCAAGATTGGAGAGTTAATGAGCAGTTCTTC. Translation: CASSQDWRVNEQFF.

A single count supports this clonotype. CDR3 nucleotide sequence: TGTGCCAGCAGTTTAGGTGGAACCGAGACCCAGTACTTC. Protein: CASSLGGTETQYF. The chain uses TRBV12-3 or TRBV12-4 and TRBJ2-5, with unresolved D. Between the trimmed V and J ends, which lost 1 base and 5 bases, there was a span of 8 bases. This CDR3 spans 13 amino acids.